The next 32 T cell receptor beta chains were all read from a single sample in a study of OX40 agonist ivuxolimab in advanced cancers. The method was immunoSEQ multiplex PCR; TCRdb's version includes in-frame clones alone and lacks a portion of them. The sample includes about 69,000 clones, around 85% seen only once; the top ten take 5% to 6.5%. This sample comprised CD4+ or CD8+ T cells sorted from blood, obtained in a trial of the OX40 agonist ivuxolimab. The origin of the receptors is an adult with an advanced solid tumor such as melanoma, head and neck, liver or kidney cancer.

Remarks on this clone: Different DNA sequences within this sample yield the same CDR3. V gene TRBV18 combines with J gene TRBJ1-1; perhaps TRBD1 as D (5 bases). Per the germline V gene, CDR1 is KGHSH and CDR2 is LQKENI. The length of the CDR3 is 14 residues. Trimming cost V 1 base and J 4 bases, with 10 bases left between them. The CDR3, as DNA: TGTGCCAGCTCACCACTCGGGGCTTCCACTGAAGCTTTCTTT. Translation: CASSPLGASTEAFF. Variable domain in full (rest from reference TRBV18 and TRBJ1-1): NAGVMQNPRHLVRRRGQEARLRCSPMKGHSHVYWYRQLPEEGLKFMVYLQKENIIDESGMPKERFSAEFPKEGPSILRIQQVVRGDSAAYFCASSPLGASTEAFFGQGTRLTVV.

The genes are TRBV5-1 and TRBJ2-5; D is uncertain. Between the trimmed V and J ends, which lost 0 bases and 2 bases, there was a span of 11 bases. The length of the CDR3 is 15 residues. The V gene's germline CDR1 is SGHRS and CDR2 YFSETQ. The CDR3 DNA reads TGCGCCAGCAGCTTGGTGTCTTTGAAACAAGAGACCCAGTACTTC. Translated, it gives CASSLVSLKQETQYF.

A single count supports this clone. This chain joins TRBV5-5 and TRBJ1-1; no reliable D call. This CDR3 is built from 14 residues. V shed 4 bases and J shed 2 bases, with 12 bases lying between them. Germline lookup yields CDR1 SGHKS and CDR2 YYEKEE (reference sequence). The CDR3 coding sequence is TGTGCCAGCAGCAAAAGCAGTACCAACACTGAAGCTTTCTTT. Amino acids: CASSKSSTNTEAFF.

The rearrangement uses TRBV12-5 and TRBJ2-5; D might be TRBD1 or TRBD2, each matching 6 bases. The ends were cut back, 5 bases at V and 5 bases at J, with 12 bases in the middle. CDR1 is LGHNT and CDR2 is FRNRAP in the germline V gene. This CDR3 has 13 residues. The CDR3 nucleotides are TGTGCTAGTGGTCTCTGGAGGGGGGAGACCCAGTACTTC. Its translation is CASGLWRGETQYF.

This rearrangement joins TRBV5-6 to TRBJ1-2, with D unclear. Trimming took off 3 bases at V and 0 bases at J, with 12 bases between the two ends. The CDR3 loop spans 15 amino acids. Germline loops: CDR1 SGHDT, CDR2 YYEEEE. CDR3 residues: CASSYFGRSNYGYTF. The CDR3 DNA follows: TGTGCCAGCAGCTACTTCGGGCGATCTAACTATGGCTACACCTTC.

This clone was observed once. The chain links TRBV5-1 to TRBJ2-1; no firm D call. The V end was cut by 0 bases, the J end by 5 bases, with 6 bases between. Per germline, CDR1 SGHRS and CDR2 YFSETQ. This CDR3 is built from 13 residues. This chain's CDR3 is CASSLGSNNEQFF. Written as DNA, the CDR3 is TGCGCCAGCAGCTTGGGAAGCAACAATGAGCAGTTCTTC.

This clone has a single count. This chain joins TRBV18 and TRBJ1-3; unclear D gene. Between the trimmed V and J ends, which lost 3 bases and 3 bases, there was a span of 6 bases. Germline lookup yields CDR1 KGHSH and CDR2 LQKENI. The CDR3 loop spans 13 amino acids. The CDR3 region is CASSPDRGNTIYF. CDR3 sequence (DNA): TGTGCCAGCTCACCCGACCGTGGAAACACCATATATTTT.

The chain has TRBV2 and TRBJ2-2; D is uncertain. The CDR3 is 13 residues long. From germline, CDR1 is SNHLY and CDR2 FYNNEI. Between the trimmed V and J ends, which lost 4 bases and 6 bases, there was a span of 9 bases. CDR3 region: CASSVTRPGELFF. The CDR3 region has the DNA TGTGCCAGCAGTGTGACCAGACCCGGGGAGCTGTTTTTT.

CDR3 sequence: CASSSQRTSSYEQYF. The CDR3 bases are TGTGCCAGCAGTTCTCAAAGGACGAGCTCCTACGAGCAGTACTTC. The chain uses TRBV5-5 and TRBJ2-7; D is unresolved. From germline, CDR1 is SGHKS and CDR2 YYEKEE (reference sequence). CDR3 length equals 15 residues. V lost 5 bases to trimming and J lost 0 bases, with 15 bases between them. The entire variable domain, with the rest obtained from reference TRBV5-5 and TRBJ2-7, is as follows: DAGVTQSPTHLIKTRGQQVTLRCSPISGHKSVSWYQQVLGQGPQFIFQYYEKEERGRGNFPDRFSARQFPNYSSELNVNALLLGDSALYLCASSSQRTSSYEQYFGPGTRLTVT.

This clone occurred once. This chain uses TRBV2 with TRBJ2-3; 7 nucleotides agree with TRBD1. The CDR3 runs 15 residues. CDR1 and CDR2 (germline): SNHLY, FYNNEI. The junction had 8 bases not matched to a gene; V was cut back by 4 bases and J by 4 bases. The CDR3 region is CASSGNTGAADTQYF. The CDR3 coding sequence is TGTGCCAGCAGTGGCAATACAGGGGCGGCAGATACGCAGTATTTT.

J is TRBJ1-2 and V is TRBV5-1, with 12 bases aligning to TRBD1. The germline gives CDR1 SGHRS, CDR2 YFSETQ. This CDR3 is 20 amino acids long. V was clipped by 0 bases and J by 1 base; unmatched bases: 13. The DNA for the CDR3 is TGCGCCAGCAGCTTGGGGTTTATAGGGACAGGGGGCGACGGTAACTATGGCTACACCTTC. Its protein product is CASSLGFIGTGGDGNYGYTF.

CDR3 sequence (DNA): TGTGCCTGGAGAGAAGGAGGAGGGTGGGGTTATACTGAAGCTTTCTTT. Protein sequence: CAWREGGGWGYTEAFF. The chain links TRBV30 to TRBJ1-1; the D is unclear. V was pared by 3 bases and J by 5 bases, with 22 bases between. The germline gives CDR1 GTSNPN, CDR2 SVGIG (reference sequence). This CDR3 is built from 16 residues. The full variable domain, its missing parts supplied by reference TRBV30 and TRBJ1-1, is SQTIHQWPATLVQPVGSPLSLECTVEGTSNPNLYWYRQAAGRGLQLLFYSVGIGQISSEVPQNLSASRPQDRQFILSSKKLLLSDSGFYLCAWREGGGWGYTEAFFGQGTRLTVV.

The CDR3 is CASSQDRDGFYGYTF. The CDR3 DNA reads as TGCGCCAGCAGCCAAGACCGGGACGGATTCTATGGCTACACCTTC. The J gene is TRBJ1-2, the V gene TRBV4-3; tentatively, D is TRBD1 (5 bases). Per germline, CDR1 LGHNA and CDR2 YSLEER. This CDR3 has 15 amino acids. V lost 0 bases to trimming and J lost 4 bases, with 12 bases between them.

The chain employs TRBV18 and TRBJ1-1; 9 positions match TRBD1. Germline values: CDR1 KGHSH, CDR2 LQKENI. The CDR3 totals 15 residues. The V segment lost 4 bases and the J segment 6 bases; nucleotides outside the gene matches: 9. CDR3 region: CASSRRTGDSAEAFF. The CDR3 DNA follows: TGTGCCAGCTCACGCCGGACAGGGGATTCGGCTGAAGCTTTCTTT. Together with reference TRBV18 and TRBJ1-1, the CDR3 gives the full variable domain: NAGVMQNPRHLVRRRGQEARLRCSPMKGHSHVYWYRQLPEEGLKFMVYLQKENIIDESGMPKERFSAEFPKEGPSILRIQQVVRGDSAAYFCASSRRTGDSAEAFFGQGTRLTVV.

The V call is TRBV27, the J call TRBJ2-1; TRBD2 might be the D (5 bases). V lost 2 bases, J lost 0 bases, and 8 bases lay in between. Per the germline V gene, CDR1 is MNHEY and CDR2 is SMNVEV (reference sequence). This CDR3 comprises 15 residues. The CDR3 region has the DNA TGTGCCAGCAGTTTAGAGGGTAGCTCCTACAATGAGCAGTTCTTC. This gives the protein CASSLEGSSYNEQFF.

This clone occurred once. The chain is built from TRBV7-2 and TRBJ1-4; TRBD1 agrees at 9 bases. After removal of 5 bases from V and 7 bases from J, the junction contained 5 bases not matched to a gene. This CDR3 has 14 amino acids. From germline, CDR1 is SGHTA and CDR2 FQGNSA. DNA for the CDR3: TGTGCCAGCAGCCAGAGACAGGGGGGTGAAAAACTGTTTTTT. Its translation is CASSQRQGGEKLFF. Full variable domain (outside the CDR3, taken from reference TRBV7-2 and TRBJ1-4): GAGVSQSPSNKVTEKGKDVELRCDPISGHTALYWYRQSLGQGLEFLIYFQGNSAPDKSGLPSDRFSAERTGGSVSTLTIQRTQQEDSAVYLCASSQRQGGEKLFFGSGTQLSVL.

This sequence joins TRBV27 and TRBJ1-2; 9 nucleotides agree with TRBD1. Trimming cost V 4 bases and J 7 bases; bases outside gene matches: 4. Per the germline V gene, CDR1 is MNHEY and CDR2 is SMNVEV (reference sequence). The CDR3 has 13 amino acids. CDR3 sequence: CASSSTGGGGYTF. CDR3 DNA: TGTGCCAGCAGTTCAACAGGGGGCGGTGGCTACACCTTC.

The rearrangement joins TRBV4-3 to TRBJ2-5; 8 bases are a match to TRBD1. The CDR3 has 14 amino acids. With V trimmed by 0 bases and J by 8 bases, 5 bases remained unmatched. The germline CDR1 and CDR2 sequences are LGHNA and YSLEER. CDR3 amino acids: CASSQDRTGYTQYF. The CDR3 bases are TGCGCCAGCAGCCAAGACCGGACAGGGTATACCCAGTACTTC.

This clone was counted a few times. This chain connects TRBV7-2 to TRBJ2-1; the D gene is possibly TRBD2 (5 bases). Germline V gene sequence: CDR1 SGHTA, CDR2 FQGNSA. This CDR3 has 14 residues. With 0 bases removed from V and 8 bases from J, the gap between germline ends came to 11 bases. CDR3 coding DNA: TGTGCCAGCAGCTTAGCGGTGAGTAGCGATGAGCAGTTCTTC. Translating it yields CASSLAVSSDEQFF.

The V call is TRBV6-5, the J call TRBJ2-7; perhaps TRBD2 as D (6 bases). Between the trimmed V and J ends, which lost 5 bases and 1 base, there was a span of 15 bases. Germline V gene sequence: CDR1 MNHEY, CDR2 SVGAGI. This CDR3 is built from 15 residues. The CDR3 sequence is CASSRGTALSYEQYF. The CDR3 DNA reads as TGTGCCAGCAGTAGAGGGACTGCTCTTTCCTACGAGCAGTACTTC.

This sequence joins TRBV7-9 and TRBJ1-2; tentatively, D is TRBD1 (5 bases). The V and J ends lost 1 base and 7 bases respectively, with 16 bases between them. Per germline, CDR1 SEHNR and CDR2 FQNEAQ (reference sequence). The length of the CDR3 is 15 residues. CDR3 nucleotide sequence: TGTGCCAGCAGCTTAGGATTGGGGCAACAAAGTGGCTACACCTTC. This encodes CASSLGLGQQSGYTF. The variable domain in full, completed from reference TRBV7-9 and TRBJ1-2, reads DTGVSQNPRHKITKRGQNVTFRCDPISEHNRLYWYRQTLGQGPEFLTYFQNEAQLEKSRLLSDRFSAERPKGSFSTLEIQRTEQGDSAMYLCASSLGLGQQSGYTFGSGTRLTVV.

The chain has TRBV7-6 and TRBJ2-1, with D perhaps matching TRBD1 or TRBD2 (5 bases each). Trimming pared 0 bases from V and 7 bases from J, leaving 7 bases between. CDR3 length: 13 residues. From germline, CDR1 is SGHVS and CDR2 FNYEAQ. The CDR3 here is CASSLAWGNEQFF. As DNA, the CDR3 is TGTGCCAGCAGCTTAGCTTGGGGGAATGAGCAGTTCTTC.

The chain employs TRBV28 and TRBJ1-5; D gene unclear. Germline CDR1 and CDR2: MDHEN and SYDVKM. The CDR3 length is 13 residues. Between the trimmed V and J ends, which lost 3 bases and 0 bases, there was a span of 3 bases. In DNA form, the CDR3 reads TGTGCCAGCAGTTTTGGTAGCAATCAGCCCCAGCATTTT. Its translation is CASSFGSNQPQHF.

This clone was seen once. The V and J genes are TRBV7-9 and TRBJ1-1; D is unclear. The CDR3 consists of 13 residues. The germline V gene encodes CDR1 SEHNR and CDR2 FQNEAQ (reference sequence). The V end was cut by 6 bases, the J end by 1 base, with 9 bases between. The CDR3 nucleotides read TGTGCCAGCAGACACCCACAGAACACTGAAGCTTTCTTT. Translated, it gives CASRHPQNTEAFF.

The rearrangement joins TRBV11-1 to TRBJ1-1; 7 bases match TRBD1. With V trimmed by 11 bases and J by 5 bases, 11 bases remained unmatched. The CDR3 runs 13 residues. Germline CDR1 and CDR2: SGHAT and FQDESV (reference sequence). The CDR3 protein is CAASTQGSTEAFF. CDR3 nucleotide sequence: TGTGCCGCATCTACACAGGGGTCTACTGAAGCTTTCTTT.

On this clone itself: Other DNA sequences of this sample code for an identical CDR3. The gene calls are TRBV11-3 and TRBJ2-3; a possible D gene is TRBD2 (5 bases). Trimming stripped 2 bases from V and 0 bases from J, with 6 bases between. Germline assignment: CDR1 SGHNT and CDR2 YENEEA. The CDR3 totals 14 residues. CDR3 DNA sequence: TGTGCCAGCAGCTTAACTAGTAGCACAGATACGCAGTATTTT. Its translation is CASSLTSSTDTQYF.

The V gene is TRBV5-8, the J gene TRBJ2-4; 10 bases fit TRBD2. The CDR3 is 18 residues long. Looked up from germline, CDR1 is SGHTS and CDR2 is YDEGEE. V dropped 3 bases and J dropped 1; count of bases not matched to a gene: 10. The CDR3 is CASSSLGLAGVAKNIQYF. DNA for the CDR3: TGTGCCAGCAGCTCCCTCGGGCTAGCGGGAGTGGCCAAAAACATTCAGTACTTC.

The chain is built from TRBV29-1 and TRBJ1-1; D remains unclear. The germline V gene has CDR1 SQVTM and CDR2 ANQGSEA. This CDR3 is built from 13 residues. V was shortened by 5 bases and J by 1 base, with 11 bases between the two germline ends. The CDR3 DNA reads TGCAGCGTTAGTAAACACACGAACACTGAAGCTTTCTTT. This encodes CSVSKHTNTEAFF.

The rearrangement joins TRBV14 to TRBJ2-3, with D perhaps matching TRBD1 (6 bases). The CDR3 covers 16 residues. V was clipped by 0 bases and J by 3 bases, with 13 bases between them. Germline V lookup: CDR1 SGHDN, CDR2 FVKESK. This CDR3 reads CASSQDRGSRTDTQYF. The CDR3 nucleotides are TGTGCCAGCAGCCAAGACAGGGGAAGCAGGACAGATACGCAGTATTTT.

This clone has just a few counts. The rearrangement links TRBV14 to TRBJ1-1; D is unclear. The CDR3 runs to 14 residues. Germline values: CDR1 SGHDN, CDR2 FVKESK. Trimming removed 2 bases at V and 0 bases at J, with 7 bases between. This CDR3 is CASSQYSMNTEAFF. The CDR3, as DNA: TGTGCCAGCAGCCAATACTCCATGAACACTGAAGCTTTCTTT.

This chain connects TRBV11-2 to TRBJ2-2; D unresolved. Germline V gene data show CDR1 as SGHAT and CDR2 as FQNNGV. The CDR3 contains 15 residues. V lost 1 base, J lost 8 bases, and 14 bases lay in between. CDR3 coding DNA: TGTGCCAGCAGCTTAGGGGCCAGCGCAGGAGGGGAGCTGTTTTTT. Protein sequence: CASSLGASAGGELFF.

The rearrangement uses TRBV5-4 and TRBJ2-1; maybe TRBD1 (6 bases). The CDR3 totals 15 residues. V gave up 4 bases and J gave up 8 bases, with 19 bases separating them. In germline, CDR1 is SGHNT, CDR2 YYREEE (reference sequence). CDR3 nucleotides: TGTGCCAGCAGCCCGGGACAAGGAGGCTTCGATGAGCAGTTCTTC. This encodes CASSPGQGGFDEQFF.